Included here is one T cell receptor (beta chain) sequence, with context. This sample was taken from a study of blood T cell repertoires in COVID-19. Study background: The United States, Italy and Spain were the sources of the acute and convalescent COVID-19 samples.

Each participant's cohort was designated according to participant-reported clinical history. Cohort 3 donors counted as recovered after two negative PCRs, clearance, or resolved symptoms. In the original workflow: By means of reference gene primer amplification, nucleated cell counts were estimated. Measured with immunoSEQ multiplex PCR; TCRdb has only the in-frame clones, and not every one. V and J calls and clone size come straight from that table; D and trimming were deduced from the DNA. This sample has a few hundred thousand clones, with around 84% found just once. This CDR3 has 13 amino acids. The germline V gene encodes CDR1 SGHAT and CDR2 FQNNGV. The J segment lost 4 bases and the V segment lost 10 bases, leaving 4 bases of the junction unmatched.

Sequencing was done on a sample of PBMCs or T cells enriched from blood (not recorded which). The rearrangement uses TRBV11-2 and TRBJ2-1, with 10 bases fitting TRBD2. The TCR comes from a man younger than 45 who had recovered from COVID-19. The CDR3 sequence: CATSSGGYNEQFF. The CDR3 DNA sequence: TGTGCCACCTCTAGCGGGGGTTACAATGAGCAGTTCTTC. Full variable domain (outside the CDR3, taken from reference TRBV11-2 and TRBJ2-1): EAGVAQSPRYKIIEKRQSVAFWCNPISGHATLYWYQQILGQGPKLLIQFQNNGVVDDSQLPKDRFSAERLKGVDSTLKIQPAKLEDSAVYLCATSSGGYNEQFFGPGTRLTVL.